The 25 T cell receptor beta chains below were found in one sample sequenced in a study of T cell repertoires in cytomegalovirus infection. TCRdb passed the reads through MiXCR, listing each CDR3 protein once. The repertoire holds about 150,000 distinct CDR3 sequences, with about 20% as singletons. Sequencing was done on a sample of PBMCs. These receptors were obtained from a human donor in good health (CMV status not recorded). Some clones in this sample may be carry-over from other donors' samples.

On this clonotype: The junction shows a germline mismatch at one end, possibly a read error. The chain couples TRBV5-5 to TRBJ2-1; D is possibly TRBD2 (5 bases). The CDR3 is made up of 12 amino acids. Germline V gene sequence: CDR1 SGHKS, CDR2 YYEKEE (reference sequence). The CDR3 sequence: CASSPGADRQFF. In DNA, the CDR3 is TGTGCCAGCAGCCCTGGAGCGGATCGGCAGTTTTTC.

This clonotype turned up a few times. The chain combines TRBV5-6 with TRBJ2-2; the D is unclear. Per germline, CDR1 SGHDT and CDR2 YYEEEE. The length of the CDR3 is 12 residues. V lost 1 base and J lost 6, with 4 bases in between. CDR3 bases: TGTGCCAGCAGCTTGTTTCCCGGGGAGCTGTTTTTT. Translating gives CASSLFPGELFF.

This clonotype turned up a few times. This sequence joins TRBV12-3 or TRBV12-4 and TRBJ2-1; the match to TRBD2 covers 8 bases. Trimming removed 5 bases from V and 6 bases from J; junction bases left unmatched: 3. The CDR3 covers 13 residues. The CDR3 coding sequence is TGTGCCAGCAGTCAGCTAGCGGGCAATGAGCAGTTCTTC. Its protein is CASSQLAGNEQFF.

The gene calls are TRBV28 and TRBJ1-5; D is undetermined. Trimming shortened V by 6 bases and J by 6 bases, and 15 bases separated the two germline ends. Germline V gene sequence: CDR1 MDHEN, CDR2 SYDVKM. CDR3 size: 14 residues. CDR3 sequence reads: CASSAQRDVQPQHF. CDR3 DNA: TGTGCCAGCAGCGCCCAGAGGGATGTTCAGCCCCAGCATTTT.

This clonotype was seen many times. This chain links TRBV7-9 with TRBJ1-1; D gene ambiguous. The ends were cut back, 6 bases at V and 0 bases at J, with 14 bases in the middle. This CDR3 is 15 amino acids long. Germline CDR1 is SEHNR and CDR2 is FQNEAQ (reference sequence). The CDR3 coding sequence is TGTGCCAGCAGTCCTAAGGTCCGGGTGAACACTGAAGCTTTCTTT. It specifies CASSPKVRVNTEAFF.

Here the CDR3 DNA reads TGTGCCAGCAGATCAGGGGGCAGGGACACTGAAGCTTTCTTT. Protein sequence: CASRSGGRDTEAFF. The rearrangement links TRBV28 to TRBJ1-1, with 8 bases matching TRBD1. The CDR3 is made up of 14 amino acids. J was trimmed by 3 bases and V by 6 bases; bases with no gene match: 6. In germline, CDR1 is MDHEN, CDR2 SYDVKM. The whole variable domain, remainder taken from reference TRBV28 and TRBJ1-1, is DVKVTQSSRYLVKRTGEKVFLECVQDMDHENMFWYRQDPGLGLRLIYFSYDVKMKEKGDIPEGYSVSREKKERFSLILESASTNQTSMYLCASRSGGRDTEAFFGQGTRLTVV.

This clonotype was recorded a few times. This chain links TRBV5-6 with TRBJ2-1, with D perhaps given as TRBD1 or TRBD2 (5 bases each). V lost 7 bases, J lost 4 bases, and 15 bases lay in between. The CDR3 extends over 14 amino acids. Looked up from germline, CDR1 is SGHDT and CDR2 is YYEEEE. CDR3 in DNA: TGTGCCAGCGGATCGGGACGGCGGTACAATGAGCAGTTCTTC. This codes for CASGSGRRYNEQFF. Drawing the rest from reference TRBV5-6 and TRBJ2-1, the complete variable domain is DAGVTQSPTHLIKTRGQQVTLRCSPKSGHDTVSWYQQALGQGPQFIFQYYEEEERQRGNFPDRFSGHQFPNYSSELNVNALLLGDSALYLCASGSGRRYNEQFFGPGTRLTVL.

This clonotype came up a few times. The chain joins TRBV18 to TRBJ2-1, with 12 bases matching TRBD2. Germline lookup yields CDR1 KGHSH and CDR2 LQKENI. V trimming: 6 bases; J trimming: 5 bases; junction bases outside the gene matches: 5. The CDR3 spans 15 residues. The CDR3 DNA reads TGTGCCAGCTCGCCGGGACTAGCGGGCAACAATGAGCAGTTCTTC. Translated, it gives CASSPGLAGNNEQFF.

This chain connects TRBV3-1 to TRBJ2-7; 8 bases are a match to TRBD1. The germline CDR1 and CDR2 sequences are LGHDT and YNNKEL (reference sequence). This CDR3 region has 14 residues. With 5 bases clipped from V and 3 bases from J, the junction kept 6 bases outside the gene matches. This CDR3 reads CASSDGTGYYEQYF. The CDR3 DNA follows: TGTGCCAGCAGCGACGGGACAGGTTACTACGAGCAGTACTTC.

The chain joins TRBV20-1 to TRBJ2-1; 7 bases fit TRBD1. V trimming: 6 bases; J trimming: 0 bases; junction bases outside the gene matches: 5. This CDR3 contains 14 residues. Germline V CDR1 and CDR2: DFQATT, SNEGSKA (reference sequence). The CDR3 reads CSAPDRVSYNEQFF. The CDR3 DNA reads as TGCAGTGCCCCAGACAGGGTCTCCTACAATGAGCAGTTCTTC.

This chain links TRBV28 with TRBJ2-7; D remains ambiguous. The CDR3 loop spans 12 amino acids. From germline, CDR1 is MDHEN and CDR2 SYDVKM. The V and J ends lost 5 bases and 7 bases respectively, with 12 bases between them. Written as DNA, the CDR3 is TGTGCCAGCAGTCCTACAGTGGGAGAGCAGTACTTC. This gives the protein CASSPTVGEQYF.

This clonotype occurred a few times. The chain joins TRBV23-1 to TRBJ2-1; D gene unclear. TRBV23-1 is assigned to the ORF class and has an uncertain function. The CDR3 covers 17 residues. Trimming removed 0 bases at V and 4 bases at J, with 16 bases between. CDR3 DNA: TGCGCCAGCAGTCAATCTCGAGCTACCCGACGGTACAATGAGCAGTTCTTC. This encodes CASSQSRATRRYNEQFF.

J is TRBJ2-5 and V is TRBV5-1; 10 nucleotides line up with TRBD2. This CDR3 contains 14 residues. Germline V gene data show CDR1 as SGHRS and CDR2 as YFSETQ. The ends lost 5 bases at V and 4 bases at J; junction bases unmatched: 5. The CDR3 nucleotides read TGCGCCAGCAGTGGTGCTAGCGGGAGAGAGACCCAGTACTTC. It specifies CASSGASGRETQYF.

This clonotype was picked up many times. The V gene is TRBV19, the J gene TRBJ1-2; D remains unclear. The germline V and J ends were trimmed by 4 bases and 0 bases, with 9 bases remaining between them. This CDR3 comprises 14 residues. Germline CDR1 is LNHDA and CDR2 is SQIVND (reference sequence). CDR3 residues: CASSSSRANYGYTF. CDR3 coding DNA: TGTGCCAGTAGTAGCAGTCGAGCTAACTATGGCTACACCTTC. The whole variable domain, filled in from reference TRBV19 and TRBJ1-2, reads DGGITQSPKYLFRKEGQNVTLSCEQNLNHDAMYWYRQDPGQGLRLIYYSQIVNDFQKGDIAEGYSVSREKKESFPLTVTSAQKNPTAFYLCASSSSRANYGYTFGSGTRLTVV.

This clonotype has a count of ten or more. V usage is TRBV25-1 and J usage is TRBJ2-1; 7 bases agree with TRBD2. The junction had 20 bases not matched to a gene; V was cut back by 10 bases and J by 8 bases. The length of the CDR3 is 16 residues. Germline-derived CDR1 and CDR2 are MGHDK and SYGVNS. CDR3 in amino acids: CATFPGLPPLWDEQFF. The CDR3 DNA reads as TGTGCCACCTTCCCGGGACTACCCCCCCTCTGGGATGAGCAGTTCTTC.

In nucleotides, the CDR3 is TGTGCCAGCAGCTTGGGTGGACTAGCGGGATACTACGAGCAGTACTTC. It translates to CASSLGGLAGYYEQYF. This chain connects TRBV28 to TRBJ2-7, with 12 bases fitting TRBD2. V was clipped by 6 bases and J by 3 bases; unmatched bases: 9. Germline V lookup: CDR1 MDHEN, CDR2 SYDVKM. The CDR3 has 16 amino acids.

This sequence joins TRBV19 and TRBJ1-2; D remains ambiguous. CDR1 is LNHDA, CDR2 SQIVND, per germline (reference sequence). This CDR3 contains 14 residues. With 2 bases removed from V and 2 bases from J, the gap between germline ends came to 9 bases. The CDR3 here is CASSISARNYGYTF. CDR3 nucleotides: TGTGCCAGTAGTATATCCGCGAGGAACTATGGCTACACCTTC.

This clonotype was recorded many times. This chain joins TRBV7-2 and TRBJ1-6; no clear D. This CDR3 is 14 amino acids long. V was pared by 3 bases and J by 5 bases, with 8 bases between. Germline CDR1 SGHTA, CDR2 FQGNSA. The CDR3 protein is CASSFRRDNSPLHF. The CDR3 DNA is TGTGCCAGCAGCTTCAGGAGGGATAATTCACCCCTCCACTTT.

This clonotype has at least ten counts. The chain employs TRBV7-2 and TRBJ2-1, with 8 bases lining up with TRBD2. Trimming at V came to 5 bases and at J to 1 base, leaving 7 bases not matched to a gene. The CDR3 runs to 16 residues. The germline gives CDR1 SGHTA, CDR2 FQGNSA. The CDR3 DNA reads TGTGCCAGCAGCCCCCAAGCGGGGGTTTCCTACAATGAGCAGTTCTTC. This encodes CASSPQAGVSYNEQFF.

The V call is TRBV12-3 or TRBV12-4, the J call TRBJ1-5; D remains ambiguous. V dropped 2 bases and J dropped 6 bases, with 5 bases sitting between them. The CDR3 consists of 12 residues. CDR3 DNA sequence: TGTGCCAGCAGTTTATCGGGTCAGCCCCAGCATTTT. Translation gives CASSLSGQPQHF.

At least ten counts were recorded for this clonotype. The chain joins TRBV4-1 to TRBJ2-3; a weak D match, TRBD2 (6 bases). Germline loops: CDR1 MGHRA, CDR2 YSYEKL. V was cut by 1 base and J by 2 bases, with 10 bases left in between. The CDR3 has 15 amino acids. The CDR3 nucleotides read TGCGCCAGCAGCCAAGTGGCGGGGCCCACAGATACGCAGTATTTT. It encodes CASSQVAGPTDTQYF.

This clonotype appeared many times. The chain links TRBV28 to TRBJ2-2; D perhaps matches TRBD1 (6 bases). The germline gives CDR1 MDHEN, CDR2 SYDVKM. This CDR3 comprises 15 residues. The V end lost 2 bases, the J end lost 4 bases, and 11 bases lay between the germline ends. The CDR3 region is CASSLGGAGTGELFF. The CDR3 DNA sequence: TGTGCCAGCAGTTTAGGGGGCGCGGGCACCGGGGAGCTGTTTTTT.

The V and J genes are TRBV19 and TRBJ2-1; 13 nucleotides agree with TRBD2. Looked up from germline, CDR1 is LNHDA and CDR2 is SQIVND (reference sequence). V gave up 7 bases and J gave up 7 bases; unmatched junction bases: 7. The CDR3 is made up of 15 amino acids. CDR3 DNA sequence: TGTGCCAGTAAAACTAGCGGGAGGGCCATGAATGAGCAGTTCTTC. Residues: CASKTSGRAMNEQFF.

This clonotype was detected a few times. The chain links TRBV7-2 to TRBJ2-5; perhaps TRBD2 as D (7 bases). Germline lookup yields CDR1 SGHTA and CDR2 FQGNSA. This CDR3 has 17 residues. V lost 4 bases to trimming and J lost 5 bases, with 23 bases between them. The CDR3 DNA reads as TGTGCCAGCAGCTCCCCCCTGGGCGGGGGCATCCGGGAGACCCAGTACTTC. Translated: CASSSPLGGGIRETQYF.

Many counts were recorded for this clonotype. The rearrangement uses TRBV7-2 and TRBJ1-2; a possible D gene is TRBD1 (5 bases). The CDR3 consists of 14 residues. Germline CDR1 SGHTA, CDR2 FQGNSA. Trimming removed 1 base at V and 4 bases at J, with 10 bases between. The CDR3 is CASSLDRGTYGYTF. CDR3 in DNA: TGTGCCAGCAGCTTAGATAGGGGTACCTATGGCTACACCTTC. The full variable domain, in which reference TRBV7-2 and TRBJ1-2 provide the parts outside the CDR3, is GAGVSQSPSNKVTEKGKDVELRCDPISGHTALYWYRQSLGQGLEFLIYFQGNSAPDKSGLPSDRFSAERTGGSVSTLTIQRTQQEDSAVYLCASSLDRGTYGYTFGSGTRLTVV.